This T cell receptor (beta chain) was obtained from a study of chemoradiotherapy in HPV16-positive cancers. From germline, CDR1 is SGHAT and CDR2 FQNNGV. V lost 3 bases and J 4 bases, leaving 12 bases between the germline ends. The CDR3 is made up of 14 amino acids. Measured with immunoSEQ multiplex PCR; TCRdb has only the in-frame clones, and not every one. The data contain 20,000 to 25,000 clones, roughly 86% of them singletons. The sequences come from blood, collected from a patient who underwent chemoradiotherapy. The receptor was isolated from a human donor with HPV-associated anogenital cancer. The V gene is TRBV11-2, the J gene TRBJ1-1; D is perhaps TRBD1 (5 bases). Written as DNA, the CDR3 is TGTGCCAGCAGCTTGGGGGTTCTGGCCACTGAAGCTTTCTTT. This encodes CASSLGVLATEAFF.